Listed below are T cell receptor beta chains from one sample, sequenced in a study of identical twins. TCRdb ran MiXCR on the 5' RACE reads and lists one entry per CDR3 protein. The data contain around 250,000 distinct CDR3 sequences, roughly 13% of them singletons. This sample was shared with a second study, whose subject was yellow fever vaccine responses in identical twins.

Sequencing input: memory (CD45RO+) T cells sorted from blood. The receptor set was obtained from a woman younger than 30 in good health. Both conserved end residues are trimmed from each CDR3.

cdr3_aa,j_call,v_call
AISEGTDIRPQH,TRBJ1-5,TRBV10-3
ASSSLSNSNQPQH,TRBJ1-5,TRBV6-5
ASSPVVGEQF,TRBJ2-1,TRBV12-3/TRBV12-4
ASSPGTGRGEGTQY,TRBJ2-5,TRBV12-3/TRBV12-4
ASSASGGSSYNEQF,TRBJ2-1,TRBV7-2
AIKESGNTDTQY,TRBJ2-3,TRBV10-3
ASSSGLARTDTQY,TRBJ2-3,TRBV7-8
ASSPDTGSLGELF,TRBJ2-2,TRBV27
ASSVDARSYEQY,TRBJ2-7,TRBV9
ASSSAGTKNTGELF,TRBJ2-2,TRBV5-6
ASSPGARGDGYT,TRBJ1-2,TRBV7-2
ASSLQDRAYEQY,TRBJ2-7,TRBV5-1
ASSRARTTSSYNEQF,TRBJ2-1,TRBV14